Sequencing of this T cell receptor (beta chain) was carried out in a study of shared clonotypes between healthy human individuals. V dropped 3 bases and J dropped 0 bases, with 9 bases sitting between them. The CDR3 extends over 16 amino acids. Germline V CDR1 and CDR2: MNHEY, SMNVEV (reference sequence). It was CD45RO-negative cells, positively selected for CCR7, that made up naive CD8 cells, with terminally differentiated effector memory CD45RA+ cells excluded. This clone was observed a single time. Antigen unknown. Other nucleotide sequences in the sample specify the same CDR3. As handled by the study authors: ImmunoSEQ yielded junction-only sequences lacking quality scores, so filtering differed. Only in-frame clones appear in the TCRdb table, and some are missing; sequencing was by immunoSEQ multiplex PCR. The DNA gave D and trimming, while V, J and clone size come from that table. The table shows more than 2 million clones, with 93% occurring only once.

General study points: The small donor group covered limited genetic and exposure diversity.

The receptor was isolated from a man aged 18-30 years in good health. Some clones in this sample may be carry-over from other donors' samples. Sequencing was performed on naive CD8+ T cells from PBMCs. The gene calls are TRBV27 and TRBJ2-6; no reliable D call. The CDR3 protein is CASSLGPGSGANVLTF. The CDR3 nucleotides are TGTGCCAGCAGTTTGGGTCCGGGCTCTGGGGCCAACGTCCTGACTTTC.